The text below deals with one T cell receptor beta chain. What it binds is not known. Germline V lookup: CDR1 SGHDT, CDR2 YYEEEE. The CDR3 loop spans 14 amino acids. V lost 4 bases and J lost 0, with 11 bases in between. CD45RO-negative, CCR7-positively selected cells formed the naive CD8 fraction, excluding terminally differentiated effector memory CD45RA+ cells. The healthy adult donors were HIV-negative and reported no recent acute infections or vaccinations. Among the donors, all were Caucasian adults who lived in Nashville, Tennessee. The data originate from a study of shared clonotypes between healthy human individuals. Findings and limits, study-wide: A generally larger estimated richness was seen in naive subsets than in memory subsets.

Some clones are missing from TCRdb's copy, which holds only in-frame ones; the method was immunoSEQ multiplex PCR. This sample has some 2,100,000 clones, with 90% to 95% found just once. The V call is TRBV5-6, the J call TRBJ2-7; D uncertain. The receptor comes from a man aged 18 to 29 in good health. Some clones in this sample may be carry-over from other donors' samples. The sequenced sample was naive CD8+ T cells from PBMCs. CDR3 DNA: TGTGCCAGCAGCGGCGGACGGACCTCCTACGAGCAGTACTTC. Its translation: CASSGGRTSYEQYF.